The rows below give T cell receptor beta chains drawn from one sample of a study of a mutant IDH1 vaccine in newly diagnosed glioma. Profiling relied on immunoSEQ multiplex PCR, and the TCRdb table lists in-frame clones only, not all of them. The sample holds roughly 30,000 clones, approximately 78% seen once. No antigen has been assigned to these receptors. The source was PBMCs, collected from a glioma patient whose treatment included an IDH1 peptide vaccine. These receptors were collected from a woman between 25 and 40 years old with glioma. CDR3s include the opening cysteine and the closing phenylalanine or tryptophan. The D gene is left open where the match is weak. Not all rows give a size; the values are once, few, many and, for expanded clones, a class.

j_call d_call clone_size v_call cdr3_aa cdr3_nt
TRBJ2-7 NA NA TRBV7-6 CASSLAEGEQYF TGTGCCAGCAGCTTAGCGGAGGGCGAGCAGTACTTC
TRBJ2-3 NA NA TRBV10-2 CASSGADTQYF TGCGCCAGCAGTGGTGCAGATACGCAGTATTTT
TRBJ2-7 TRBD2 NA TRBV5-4 CASSLAGGAEQYF TGTGCCAGCAGCTTGGCCGGGGGGGCCGAGCAGTACTTC
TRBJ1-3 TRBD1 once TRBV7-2 CASSDYSGGAGGGNTIYF TGTGCCAGCAGCGACTACTCAGGGGGCGCCGGGGGGGGAAACACCATATATTTT
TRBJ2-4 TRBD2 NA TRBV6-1 CASSEAGRLARIQYF TGTGCCAGCAGTGAAGCAGGACGACTAGCCCGTATTCAGTACTTC
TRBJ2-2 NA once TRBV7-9 CASSLPPGAGTGGELFF TGTGCCAGCAGCTTACCCCCGGGCGCGGGGACGGGCGGGGAGCTGTTTTTT
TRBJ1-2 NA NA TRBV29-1 CSIIQHNYGYTF TGCAGCATCATACAGCACAACTATGGCTACACCTTC
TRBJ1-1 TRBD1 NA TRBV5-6 CASSSQTSRQGTTEAFF TGTGCCAGCAGCTCCCAGACCTCTAGACAGGGAACCACTGAAGCTTTCTTT
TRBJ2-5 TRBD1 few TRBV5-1 CASSLQGQGFETQYF TGCGCCAGCAGCTTGCAAGGACAGGGTTTCGAGACCCAGTACTTC
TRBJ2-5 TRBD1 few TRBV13 CASSLDRAQETQYF TGTGCCAGCAGCTTGGACAGGGCACAAGAGACCCAGTACTTC
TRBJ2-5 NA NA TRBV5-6 CASSVRGAQYQETQYF TGTGCCAGCAGCGTCCGGGGAGCGCAGTACCAAGAGACCCAGTACTTC